These 21 T cell receptor beta chains were all obtained from the same sample, sequenced in a study of shared clonotypes between healthy human individuals. Profiling relied on immunoSEQ multiplex PCR, and the TCRdb table lists in-frame clones only, not all of them. This table has about 530,000 clones, about three quarters appearing once. Sequences were obtained from PBMCs. These receptors all stem from a woman aged 40 to 49 in good health. Some clones in this sample may be carry-over from other donors' samples.

Only a few counts were recorded for this clone. The chain uses TRBV19 and TRBJ2-1; 10 bases map to TRBD2. The CDR3 sequence is 15 residues long. CDR1 is LNHDA and CDR2 is SQIVND in the germline V gene (reference sequence). V lost 9 bases, J lost 7 bases, and 12 bases stayed unmatched. CDR3 in DNA: TGTGCCAGCAAAAGGGGGACTAGCGACTTGAATGAGCAGTTCTTC. This codes for CASKRGTSDLNEQFF.

This chain connects TRBV6-5 to TRBJ2-1, with 7 bases matching TRBD1. The germline gives CDR1 MNHEY, CDR2 SVGAGI. This CDR3 has 12 residues. After removal of 4 bases from V and 9 bases from J, the junction contained 3 bases not matched to a gene. The CDR3 loop is CASSSQGFEQFF. In DNA, the CDR3 is TGTGCCAGCAGTTCACAGGGGTTTGAGCAGTTCTTC.

This clone showed up just once. The chain joins TRBV15 to TRBJ2-7; the D gene is possibly TRBD1 (7 bases). The V gene's germline CDR1 is LNHNV and CDR2 YYDKDF (reference sequence). Trimming left V 0 bases short and J 5 bases short, with 14 bases between. This CDR3 spans 15 amino acids. As DNA, the CDR3 is TGTGCCACCAGCAGAGATGCGGCAGGGGGGAACGAGCAGTACTTC. It encodes CATSRDAAGGNEQYF.

The rearrangement uses TRBV20-1 and TRBJ2-3, with D perhaps being TRBD1 or TRBD2 (5 bases each). The CDR3 is 9 amino acids. The V gene lost 7 bases and the J gene lost 6 bases, with 5 bases spanning the gap. Germline values: CDR1 DFQATT, CDR2 SNEGSKA (reference sequence). CDR3 DNA: TGCAGTGGGGGGGATACGCAGTATTTT. It encodes CSGGDTQYF.

V is TRBV18 and J is TRBJ2-5; the match to TRBD1 covers 7 bases. Trimming removed 6 bases from V and 5 bases from J; junction bases left unmatched: 12. Per the germline V gene, CDR1 is KGHSH and CDR2 is LQKENI. The CDR3 contains 15 residues. CDR3 nucleotide sequence: TGTGCCAGCTCTTCGACAGGGATGGGCCGGGAGACCCAGTACTTC. Its translation is CASSSTGMGRETQYF.

This clone was recorded only once. The V gene is TRBV9, the J gene TRBJ1-1; 8 nucleotides agree with TRBD1. The CDR3 is made up of 14 amino acids. V lost 3 bases to trimming and J lost 4 bases; unmatched junction nucleotides: 5. From germline, CDR1 is SGDLS and CDR2 YYNGEE. The CDR3 loop reads CASSASGQGTEAFF. The CDR3 DNA reads TGTGCCAGCAGCGCCTCCGGACAGGGCACTGAAGCTTTCTTT.

The chain employs TRBV5-5 and TRBJ2-1; TRBD1 matches 9 bases. Trimming removed 5 bases from V and 6 bases from J; junction bases left unmatched: 12. The CDR3 is made up of 16 amino acids. CDR1 and CDR2 from the germline V gene are SGHKS and YYEKEE (reference sequence). CDR3 loop: CASRVTGGVVGNEQFF. As DNA, the CDR3 is TGTGCCAGCAGGGTAACAGGGGGCGTTGTAGGCAATGAGCAGTTCTTC.

This chain links TRBV28 with TRBJ2-5, with D maybe TRBD1 (6 bases). This CDR3 is built from 13 residues. From germline, CDR1 is MDHEN and CDR2 SYDVKM. V was cut by 6 bases and J by 1 base, with 9 bases left in between. In nucleotides, the CDR3 is TGTGCCAGCAGGGGGACATCCCAAGAGACCCAGTACTTC. It is translated as CASRGTSQETQYF.

V usage is TRBV10-3 and J usage is TRBJ2-1, with unresolved D. The V end was cut by 4 bases, the J end by 0 bases, with 7 bases between. This CDR3 has 14 residues. Germline V lookup: CDR1 ENHRY, CDR2 SYGVKD. The CDR3 sequence: CAISASVSYNEQFF. In nucleotides, the CDR3 is TGTGCCATCAGTGCGTCGGTCTCCTACAATGAGCAGTTCTTC.

The gene calls are TRBV18 and TRBJ1-6; 7 bases line up with TRBD1. This CDR3 is 15 amino acids long. The J segment lost 7 bases and the V segment lost 6 bases, leaving 9 bases of the junction unmatched. CDR1 is KGHSH and CDR2 is LQKENI in the germline V gene. The DNA for the CDR3 is TGTGCCAGCTCTACCAACGGCAGGGGGAATTCACCCCTCCACTTT. This codes for CASSTNGRGNSPLHF. The whole variable domain, filled in from reference TRBV18 and TRBJ1-6, reads NAGVMQNPRHLVRRRGQEARLRCSPMKGHSHVYWYRQLPEEGLKFMVYLQKENIIDESGMPKERFSAEFPKEGPSILRIQQVVRGDSAAYFCASSTNGRGNSPLHFGNGTRLTVT.

This rearrangement joins TRBV7-2 to TRBJ1-2; 8 nucleotides align to TRBD1. The J segment lost 7 bases and the V segment lost 6 bases, leaving 4 bases of the junction unmatched. Germline V gene data show CDR1 as SGHTA and CDR2 as FQGNSA. The CDR3 sequence is 12 residues long. CDR3 amino acids: CASRGDRGGYTF. CDR3 DNA sequence: TGTGCCAGCAGGGGAGACAGGGGTGGCTACACCTTC.

The chain has TRBV19 and TRBJ1-1; no clear D. The CDR3 consists of 13 residues. Between the trimmed V and J ends, which lost 5 bases and 6 bases, there was a span of 13 bases. Germline V gene lookup returns CDR1 LNHDA and CDR2 SQIVND (reference sequence). Here the CDR3 reads CASSLNWAAEAFF. CDR3 bases: TGTGCCAGTAGTCTTAATTGGGCAGCTGAAGCTTTCTTT. Drawing the rest from reference TRBV19 and TRBJ1-1, the complete variable domain is DGGITQSPKYLFRKEGQNVTLSCEQNLNHDAMYWYRQDPGQGLRLIYYSQIVNDFQKGDIAEGYSVSREKKESFPLTVTSAQKNPTAFYLCASSLNWAAEAFFGQGTRLTVV.

V and J are TRBV27 and TRBJ2-3; perhaps D is TRBD1 or TRBD2 (6 bases each). Germline assignment: CDR1 MNHEY and CDR2 SMNVEV (reference sequence). The V end was cut by 1 base, the J end by 1 base, with 12 bases between. The CDR3 sequence is 16 residues long. The CDR3 DNA reads as TGTGCCAGCAGTTTATGGGGGGCGCTGGGCACAGATACGCAGTATTTT. Its translation is CASSLWGALGTDTQYF.

The genes are TRBV14 and TRBJ2-2, with D uncertain. This CDR3 contains 13 residues. The V end was cut by 7 bases, the J end by 4 bases, with 10 bases between. The germline V gene encodes CDR1 SGHDN and CDR2 FVKESK. CDR3 sequence reads: CASNLQLTGELFF. CDR3 sequence (DNA): TGTGCCAGCAACCTTCAACTCACCGGGGAGCTGTTTTTT.

V gene TRBV29-1 combines with J gene TRBJ2-7; 7 bases agree with TRBD1. Unmatched junction bases numbered 5, after V lost 7 bases and J lost 2 bases. The CDR3 runs to 12 residues. Germline loops: CDR1 SQVTM, CDR2 ANQGSEA. CDR3 residues: CSARDSPYEQYF. The CDR3 region has the DNA TGCAGCGCCCGGGACAGTCCCTACGAGCAGTACTTC.

This chain joins TRBV27 and TRBJ1-5, with unresolved D. Germline assignment: CDR1 MNHEY and CDR2 SMNVEV (reference sequence). V was clipped by 6 bases and J by 3 bases, with 12 bases between them. This CDR3 has 14 amino acids. The CDR3 bases are TGTGCCAGCAGCAGTCCCGGACTCAATCAGCCCCAGCATTTT. Translated: CASSSPGLNQPQHF.

This chain connects TRBV6-6 to TRBJ1-2; no clear D. Germline V gives CDR1 MNHNY, CDR2 SVGAGI (reference sequence). The CDR3 covers 15 residues. Trimming cost V 2 bases and J 1 base, with 11 bases left between them. The CDR3 coding sequence is TGTGCCAGCAGTTACAACCGACAATTTAACTATGGCTACACCTTC. Its translation is CASSYNRQFNYGYTF.

The CDR3 here is CASSLVANTGELFF. DNA for the CDR3: TGTGCCAGCAGTTTAGTTGCGAACACCGGGGAGCTGTTTTTT. The chain couples TRBV28 to TRBJ2-2; D is unclear. Germline V gene sequence: CDR1 MDHEN, CDR2 SYDVKM. The V and J ends lost 2 bases and 0 bases respectively, with 4 bases between them. This CDR3 is 14 amino acids long.

In this sample, this clone turned up once. The rearrangement uses TRBV7-3 and TRBJ2-2; a weak D match, TRBD1 (7 bases). The length of the CDR3 is 19 residues. Germline V gives CDR1 SGHTA, CDR2 FQGTGA. V shed 1 base and J shed 4 bases, with 22 bases lying between them. CDR3 loop: CASSLNRGGGIPSTGELFF. CDR3 sequence (DNA): TGTGCCAGCAGCTTAAATAGAGGGGGCGGGATCCCCAGCACCGGGGAGCTGTTTTTT.

The genes are TRBV5-1 and TRBJ2-3; D might be TRBD2 (6 bases). V gave up 2 bases and J gave up 5 bases, with 15 bases separating them. This CDR3 contains 15 residues. CDR1 and CDR2 from the germline V gene are SGHRS and YFSETQ. CDR3: CASSFGGKNVDTQYF. CDR3 DNA sequence: TGCGCCAGCAGCTTTGGCGGGAAGAACGTAGATACGCAGTATTTT.

The gene calls are TRBV18 and TRBJ1-2; D is ambiguous. The CDR3 loop spans 14 amino acids. The germline V and J ends were trimmed by 5 bases and 9 bases, with 19 bases remaining between them. Germline V lookup: CDR1 KGHSH, CDR2 LQKENI. CDR3 residues: CASSTSGSLYRYTF. For the CDR3, the DNA is TGTGCCAGCTCAACATCCGGGTCGCTCTACCGCTACACCTTC.